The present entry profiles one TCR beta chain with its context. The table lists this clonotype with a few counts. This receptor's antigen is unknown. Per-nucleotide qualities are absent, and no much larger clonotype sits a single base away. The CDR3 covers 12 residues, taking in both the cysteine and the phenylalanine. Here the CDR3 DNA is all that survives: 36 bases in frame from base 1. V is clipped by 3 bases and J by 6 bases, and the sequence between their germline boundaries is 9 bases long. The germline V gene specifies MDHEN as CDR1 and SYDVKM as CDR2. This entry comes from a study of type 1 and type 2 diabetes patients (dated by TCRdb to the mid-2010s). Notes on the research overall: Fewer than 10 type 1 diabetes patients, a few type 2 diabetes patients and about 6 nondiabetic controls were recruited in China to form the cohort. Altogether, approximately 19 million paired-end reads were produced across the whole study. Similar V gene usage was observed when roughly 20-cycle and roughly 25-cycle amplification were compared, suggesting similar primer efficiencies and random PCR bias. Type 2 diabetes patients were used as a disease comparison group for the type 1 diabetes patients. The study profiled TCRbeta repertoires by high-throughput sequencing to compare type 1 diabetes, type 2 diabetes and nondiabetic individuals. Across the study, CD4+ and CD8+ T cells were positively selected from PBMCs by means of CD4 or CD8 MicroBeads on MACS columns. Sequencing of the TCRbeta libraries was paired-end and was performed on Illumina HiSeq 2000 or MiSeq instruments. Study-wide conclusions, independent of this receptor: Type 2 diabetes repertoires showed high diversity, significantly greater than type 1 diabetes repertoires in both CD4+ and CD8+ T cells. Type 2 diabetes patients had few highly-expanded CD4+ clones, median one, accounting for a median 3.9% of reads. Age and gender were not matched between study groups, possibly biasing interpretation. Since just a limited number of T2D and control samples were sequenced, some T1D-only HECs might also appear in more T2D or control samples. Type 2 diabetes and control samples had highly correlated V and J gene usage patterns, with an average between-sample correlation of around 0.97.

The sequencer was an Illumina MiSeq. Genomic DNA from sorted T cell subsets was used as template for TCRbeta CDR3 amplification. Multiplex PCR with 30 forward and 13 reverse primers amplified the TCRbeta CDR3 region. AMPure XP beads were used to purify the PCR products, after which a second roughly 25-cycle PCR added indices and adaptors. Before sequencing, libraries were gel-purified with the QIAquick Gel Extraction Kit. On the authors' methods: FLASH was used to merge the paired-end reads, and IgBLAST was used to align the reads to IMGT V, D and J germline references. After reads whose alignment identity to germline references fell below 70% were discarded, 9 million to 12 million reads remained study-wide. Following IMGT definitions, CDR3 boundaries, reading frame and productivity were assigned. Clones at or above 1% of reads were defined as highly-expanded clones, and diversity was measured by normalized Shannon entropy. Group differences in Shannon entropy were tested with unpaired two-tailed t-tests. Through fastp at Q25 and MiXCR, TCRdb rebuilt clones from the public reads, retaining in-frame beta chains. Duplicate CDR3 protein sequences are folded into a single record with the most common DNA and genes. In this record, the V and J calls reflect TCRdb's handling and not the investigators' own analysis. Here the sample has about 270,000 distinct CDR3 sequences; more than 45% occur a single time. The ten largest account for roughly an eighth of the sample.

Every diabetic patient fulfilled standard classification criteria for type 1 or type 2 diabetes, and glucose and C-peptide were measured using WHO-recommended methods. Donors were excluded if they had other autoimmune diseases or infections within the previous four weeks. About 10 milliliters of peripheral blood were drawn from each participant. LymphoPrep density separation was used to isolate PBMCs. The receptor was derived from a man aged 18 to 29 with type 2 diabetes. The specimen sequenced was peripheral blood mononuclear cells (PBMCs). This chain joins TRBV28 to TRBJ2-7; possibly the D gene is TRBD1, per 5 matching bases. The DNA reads TGTGCCAGCAGTTTCCGACAGCCCGAGCAGTACTTC. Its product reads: CASSFRQPEQYF.